This T cell receptor beta chain was captured in a study of T cell responses to AZD1222 COVID-19 vaccine. Generated by immunoSEQ multiplex PCR, the TCRdb table keeps only in-frame clones and is missing some. The sample includes tens of thousands of clones, about 84% of them seen just once. About this clone: The antigen is unknown. At the DNA level, this CDR3 is encoded by other sequences in the same sample as well.

The CDR3 extends over 15 amino acids. V was pared by 6 bases and J by 4 bases, with 13 bases between. CDR1 is MNHEY and CDR2 is SVGAGI in the germline V gene. Findings and limits, study-wide: Among vaccine-associated CD4 TCRs, coverage spanned spike, with dominance at 160-218 and 743-854. Only after the peak T cell response were repertoires sampled. Within unmutated variant regions lay the reported targets of nearly half of spike-specific TCRs. Only six or seven AZD1222 recipients tested seropositive at baseline.

The specimen comprised peripheral blood, sampled on day 0 of AZD1222 vaccination. The receptor's source is an adult in good health. V usage is TRBV6-5 and J usage is TRBJ1-6; D is unclear. CDR3 sequence: CASRRDGLYNSPLHF. The CDR3 bases are TGTGCCAGCAGGCGCGACGGACTTTATAATTCACCCCTCCACTTT.